One sample yielded the 12 T cell receptor beta chains listed below, sequenced in a study of shared clonotypes between healthy human individuals (dated by TCRdb to the early 2020s). Library prep was done by the immunoSEQ multiplex PCR assay. TCRdb obtained this table from immuneACCESS and retained in-frame rearrangements with V and J assigned. These tables miss some clones; where compared with another copy, unresolved V genes account for less than half of the shortfall, and the remainder is unexplained. This sample has roughly 550,000 clones in its table, and nearly 97% of those were observed once. The biggest ten clones account for 0.095% to 0.12% of the sample. For the CD8 naive samples, CD45RO-negative cells were positively selected for CCR7, yielding a CD45RA+CCR7+ population from which TemRA cells were excluded. Sample: naive CD8+ T cells sorted from blood. What the cell subset or site label conveys for this sample: CD45RA+CCR7+. Every receptor here comes from a woman aged 25 to 39 in good health.

This chain uses TRBV7-8 with TRBJ2-1, with D hard to call. V lost 2 bases and J lost 8, with 19 bases in between. Per germline, CDR1 SGHVS and CDR2 FQNEAQ. The CDR3 has 16 residues. CDR3 residues: CASSLPRQLTRHEQFF. In nucleotides, the CDR3 is TGTGCCAGCAGCTTACCTCGGCAACTAACTCGGCATGAGCAGTTCTTC.

This rearrangement joins TRBV5-6 to TRBJ2-1; TRBD2 aligns across 16 bases. Germline assignment: CDR1 SGHDT and CDR2 YYEEEE. The junction had 7 bases not matched to a gene; V was cut back by 1 base and J by 6 bases. The CDR3 contains 18 residues. The CDR3 here is CASSLTLGLAGGGNEQFF. In DNA form, the CDR3 reads TGTGCCAGCAGCTTGACTTTGGGACTAGCGGGAGGGGGCAATGAGCAGTTCTTC.

Of note for this clone: The sample contains more than one DNA sequence encoding this CDR3. This chain links TRBV7-9 with TRBJ1-4; D may be TRBD1 (5 bases). CDR1 is SEHNR, CDR2 FQNEAQ, per germline (reference sequence). The CDR3 has 14 residues. Trimming removed 1 base at V and 5 bases at J, with 8 bases between. CDR3 loop: CASSLGQGNEKLFF. CDR3 DNA: TGTGCCAGCAGCTTAGGGCAGGGCAATGAAAAACTGTTTTTT.

The gene calls are TRBV5-6 and TRBJ1-2; D is ambiguous. The V and J ends lost 4 bases and 4 bases respectively, with 11 bases between them. The CDR3 loop spans 13 amino acids. From germline, CDR1 is SGHDT and CDR2 YYEEEE. The CDR3 region is CASSREVTYGYTF. CDR3 nucleotide sequence: TGTGCCAGCAGCAGAGAGGTTACCTATGGCTACACCTTC.

The chain uses TRBV5-6 and TRBJ2-2; 14 nucleotides line up with TRBD2. Per the germline V gene, CDR1 is SGHDT and CDR2 is YYEEEE. Trimming cost V 4 bases and J 4 bases; bases outside gene matches: 12. CDR3 length: 19 amino acids. CDR3 DNA sequence: TGTGCCAGCAGCCCGGAGGGAGGACTAGCGGGAGGAGTCACCGGGGAGCTGTTTTTT. Amino acid sequence: CASSPEGGLAGGVTGELFF.

As regards this clone: At the DNA level, this CDR3 is encoded by other sequences in the same sample as well. The chain is built from TRBV5-1 and TRBJ1-1, with D hard to call. The CDR3 runs to 14 residues. Germline lookup yields CDR1 SGHRS and CDR2 YFSETQ. Trimming took off 2 bases at V and 0 bases at J, with 8 bases between the two ends. The DNA of the CDR3 is TGCGCCAGCAGCTTAACCGGGATGAACACTGAAGCTTTCTTT. Translated: CASSLTGMNTEAFF.

This clone was recorded once. Other DNA sequences from this sample encode an identical CDR3 as well. This chain connects TRBV4-1 to TRBJ1-2; 9 bases map to TRBD1. V shed 1 base and J 4 bases; nucleotides not matched to a gene: 4. Germline CDR1 and CDR2: MGHRA and YSYEKL. The CDR3 length is 15 residues. The CDR3, as DNA: TGCGCCAGCAGCCAAGGGACAGGGGCCACCTATGGCTACACCTTC. Its protein is CASSQGTGATYGYTF.

The rearrangement links TRBV27 to TRBJ1-1, with 7 bases fitting TRBD1. The CDR3 runs 13 residues. The V gene's germline CDR1 is MNHEY and CDR2 SMNVEV (reference sequence). Trimming at V came to 2 bases and at J to 11 bases, leaving 8 bases not matched to a gene. CDR3 residues: CASSLKGDRSAFF. The CDR3 DNA sequence: TGTGCCAGCAGTTTAAAGGGGGACAGATCGGCTTTCTTT.

The genes are TRBV14 and TRBJ2-7; no clear D gene. With 0 bases removed from V and 3 bases from J, the gap between germline ends came to 15 bases. The germline V gene has CDR1 SGHDN and CDR2 FVKESK. CDR3 length: 16 amino acids. CDR3 coding DNA: TGTGCCAGCAGCCAAGACTACCGCCACGGCGGCTACGAGCAGTACTTC. This gives the protein CASSQDYRHGGYEQYF.

V is TRBV5-1 and J is TRBJ2-7; D possibly corresponds to TRBD1 (6 bases). The germline gives CDR1 SGHRS, CDR2 YFSETQ. Deletions cut 0 bases from V and 4 bases from J, with 11 bases between. The CDR3 length is 14 residues. DNA for the CDR3: TGCGCCAGCAGCTTGGGTTTCAGGGGATACGAGCAGTACTTC. This translates into CASSLGFRGYEQYF. Combining the CDR3 with reference TRBV5-1 and TRBJ2-7 gives the whole variable domain KAGVTQTPRYLIKTRGQQVTLSCSPISGHRSVSWYQQTPGQGLQFLFEYFSETQRNKGNFPGRFSGRQFSNSRSEMNVSTLELGDSALYLCASSLGFRGYEQYFGPGTRLTVT.

V is TRBV6-6 and J is TRBJ1-2, with D perhaps TRBD1 (5 bases). CDR1 is MNHNY and CDR2 is SVGAGI in the germline V gene (reference sequence). The V end was cut by 1 base, the J end by 4 bases, with 16 bases between. The CDR3 has 16 amino acids. CDR3 in amino acids: CASSYLVRGGTYGYTF. CDR3 bases: TGTGCCAGCAGTTACTTGGTTCGGGGGGGGACCTATGGCTACACCTTC.

The chain uses TRBV6-6 and TRBJ2-7, with TRBD2 matching 7 bases. The CDR3 totals 15 residues. The V segment lost 2 bases and the J segment 6 bases; nucleotides outside the gene matches: 10. Germline V gene data show CDR1 as MNHNY and CDR2 as SVGAGI (reference sequence). DNA of the CDR3: TGTGCCAGCAGTTACGGGGACTACCTCAACCTCGAGCAGTACTTC. As protein: CASSYGDYLNLEQYF.